Listed below are T cell receptor beta chains from one sample, sequenced in a study of control samples from healthy donors and cancer patients. Clones were sequenced by immunoSEQ multiplex PCR, and TCRdb holds only the in-frame ones, with some missing. The table lists around 140,000 clones, around nine tenths of them singletons, with 6.5% to 9.5% in the top ten. The sample was PBMCs. The receptors derive from a man aged 45 to 65 with head and neck cancer. Each CDR3 is given with its conserved first and last residue. Size is stated for part of the rows, as once, few or many counts, or as a class when the clone is expanded.

V gene: TRBV7-7; J gene: TRBJ2-7; clone size: .; CDR3 length: 15; CDR3 protein: CASSQNSSRDYEQYF
V gene: TRBV2; J gene: TRBJ2-3; clone size: .; CDR3 length: 18; CDR3 protein: CASSEEGLAGAGTDTQYF
V gene: TRBV5-6; J gene: TRBJ1-3; clone size: .; CDR3 length: 15; CDR3 protein: CASGRQGAGGNTIYF
V gene: TRBV5-4; J gene: TRBJ2-7; clone size: .; CDR3 length: 15; CDR3 protein: CASSHSSGGHYEQYF
V gene: TRBV12-3/TRBV12-4; J gene: TRBJ1-4; clone size: .; CDR3 length: 13; CDR3 protein: CASSQATNEKLFF
V gene: TRBV19; J gene: TRBJ2-5; clone size: .; CDR3 length: 14; CDR3 protein: CASSIGVRRETQYF
V gene: TRBV29-1; J gene: TRBJ1-1; clone size: few; CDR3 length: 13; CDR3 protein: CSVESQMNTEAFF
V gene: TRBV6-1; J gene: TRBJ1-6; clone size: few; CDR3 length: 15; CDR3 protein: CASSEDRGGNSPLHF
V gene: TRBV5-1; J gene: TRBJ2-5; clone size: .; CDR3 length: 13; CDR3 protein: CASSLETQETQYF
V gene: TRBV7-9; J gene: TRBJ1-1; clone size: .; CDR3 length: 16; CDR3 protein: CASSILRTRGNTEAFF
V gene: TRBV19; J gene: TRBJ2-7; clone size: .; CDR3 length: 15; CDR3 protein: CASSPAGGRSYEQYF
V gene: TRBV18; J gene: TRBJ1-2; clone size: .; CDR3 length: 13; CDR3 protein: CASSPTQGSGYTF
V gene: TRBV5-5; J gene: TRBJ1-2; clone size: .; CDR3 length: 17; CDR3 protein: CASSGRDRGFSYYGYTF
V gene: TRBV5-1; J gene: TRBJ2-5; clone size: .; CDR3 length: 15; CDR3 protein: CASSLEGGRIETQYF
V gene: TRBV7-2; J gene: TRBJ2-7; clone size: .; CDR3 length: 12; CDR3 protein: CASSLDRGEQYF
V gene: TRBV23-1; J gene: TRBJ2-1; clone size: .; CDR3 length: 16; CDR3 protein: CASSQLGLAGKFEQFF
V gene: TRBV7-9; J gene: TRBJ1-1; clone size: .; CDR3 length: 13; CDR3 protein: CASSLEGDTEAFF
V gene: TRBV24-1; J gene: TRBJ2-1; clone size: .; CDR3 length: 18; CDR3 protein: CATSDTRLLAGGYNEQFF
V gene: TRBV6-5; J gene: TRBJ2-5; clone size: .; CDR3 length: 15; CDR3 protein: CASSQDRVVQETQYF
V gene: TRBV6-2/TRBV6-3; J gene: TRBJ2-2; clone size: .; CDR3 length: 15; CDR3 protein: CASSPGPSNTGELFF
V gene: TRBV4-2; J gene: TRBJ2-1; clone size: .; CDR3 length: 12; CDR3 protein: CASSQGGGEQFF
V gene: TRBV23-1; J gene: TRBJ2-3; clone size: once; CDR3 length: 18; CDR3 protein: CASSQSHGAREDADTQYF
V gene: TRBV5-4; J gene: TRBJ2-7; clone size: few; CDR3 length: 13; CDR3 protein: CASSSDKAYEQYF
V gene: TRBV5-5; J gene: TRBJ1-5; clone size: once; CDR3 length: 19; CDR3 protein: CASSLEVFEATVLNQPQHF
V gene: TRBV5-6; J gene: TRBJ1-4; clone size: .; CDR3 length: 14; CDR3 protein: CASSPAPGSEKLFF
V gene: TRBV2; J gene: TRBJ1-4; clone size: .; CDR3 length: 14; CDR3 protein: CASSRGQVNEKLFF
V gene: TRBV9; J gene: TRBJ2-1; clone size: .; CDR3 length: 15; CDR3 protein: CASSVATQALNEQFF
V gene: TRBV3-1/TRBV3-2; J gene: TRBJ2-1; clone size: .; CDR3 length: 15; CDR3 protein: CASSLHVAGYNEQFF
V gene: TRBV5-1; J gene: TRBJ2-3; clone size: .; CDR3 length: 16; CDR3 protein: CASSLWGQSREDTQYF
V gene: TRBV28; J gene: TRBJ2-1; clone size: .; CDR3 length: 15; CDR3 protein: CASSPHSKTYNEQFF
V gene: TRBV10-3; J gene: TRBJ2-7; clone size: .; CDR3 length: 14; CDR3 protein: CAIRKAGPTYEQYF
V gene: TRBV3-1/TRBV3-2; J gene: TRBJ2-2; clone size: .; CDR3 length: 17; CDR3 protein: CASSLGLAGGNTGELFF
V gene: TRBV3-1/TRBV3-2; J gene: TRBJ1-1; clone size: few; CDR3 length: 12; CDR3 protein: CASRKENTEAFF
V gene: TRBV14; J gene: TRBJ2-5; clone size: .; CDR3 length: 16; CDR3 protein: CASSQVAGGPQETQYF
V gene: TRBV24-1; J gene: TRBJ2-3; clone size: .; CDR3 length: 15; CDR3 protein: CATSDPRDFSDTQYF
V gene: TRBV5-1; J gene: TRBJ2-1; clone size: .; CDR3 length: 15; CDR3 protein: CASSLRGESYNEQFF
V gene: TRBV3-1/TRBV3-2; J gene: TRBJ1-6; clone size: .; CDR3 length: 17; CDR3 protein: CASSQEQPSSYNSPLHF
V gene: TRBV5-1; J gene: TRBJ2-5; clone size: .; CDR3 length: 14; CDR3 protein: CARSRQGAGETQYF
V gene: TRBV6-8; J gene: TRBJ2-4; clone size: .; CDR3 length: 14; CDR3 protein: CASSKHKGKNIQYF
V gene: TRBV7-9; J gene: TRBJ2-1; clone size: .; CDR3 length: 17; CDR3 protein: CASSPTGQGASYNEQFF
V gene: TRBV5-4; J gene: TRBJ1-2; clone size: .; CDR3 length: 13; CDR3 protein: CASSPQQGKGYTF
V gene: TRBV7-2; J gene: TRBJ1-2; clone size: .; CDR3 length: 14; CDR3 protein: CASSPVGQHYGYTF
V gene: TRBV28; J gene: TRBJ2-7; clone size: .; CDR3 length: 11; CDR3 protein: CASSSPGEQYF
V gene: TRBV5-1; J gene: TRBJ2-5; clone size: few; CDR3 length: 13; CDR3 protein: CASSQTSHETQYF
V gene: TRBV5-1; J gene: TRBJ2-5; clone size: .; CDR3 length: 14; CDR3 protein: CASSLAASQETQYF
V gene: TRBV28; J gene: TRBJ2-7; clone size: .; CDR3 length: 13; CDR3 protein: CASSPGQTYEQYF
V gene: TRBV18; J gene: TRBJ2-1; clone size: .; CDR3 length: 13; CDR3 protein: CASSPPAVNEQFF
V gene: TRBV7-2; J gene: TRBJ1-2; clone size: .; CDR3 length: 15; CDR3 protein: CASSLTPGELYGYTF
V gene: TRBV6-5; J gene: TRBJ2-7; clone size: .; CDR3 length: 15; CDR3 protein: CASSSTGTVSYEQYF
V gene: TRBV3-1/TRBV3-2; J gene: TRBJ2-3; clone size: few; CDR3 length: 16; CDR3 protein: CASSQVLLAGEYTQYF
V gene: TRBV19; J gene: TRBJ1-1; clone size: .; CDR3 length: 16; CDR3 protein: CASKAFIAEVNTEAFF
V gene: TRBV5-1; J gene: TRBJ2-7; clone size: .; CDR3 length: 16; CDR3 protein: CASSSPIDRGGYEQYF
V gene: TRBV15; J gene: TRBJ2-2; clone size: once; CDR3 length: 15; CDR3 protein: CATSRATGFAGELFF
V gene: TRBV3-1/TRBV3-2; J gene: TRBJ2-7; clone size: once; CDR3 length: 16; CDR3 protein: CASSQDRGQGFYEQYF
V gene: TRBV7-2; J gene: TRBJ1-3; clone size: once; CDR3 length: 12; CDR3 protein: CASNQSGNTIYF